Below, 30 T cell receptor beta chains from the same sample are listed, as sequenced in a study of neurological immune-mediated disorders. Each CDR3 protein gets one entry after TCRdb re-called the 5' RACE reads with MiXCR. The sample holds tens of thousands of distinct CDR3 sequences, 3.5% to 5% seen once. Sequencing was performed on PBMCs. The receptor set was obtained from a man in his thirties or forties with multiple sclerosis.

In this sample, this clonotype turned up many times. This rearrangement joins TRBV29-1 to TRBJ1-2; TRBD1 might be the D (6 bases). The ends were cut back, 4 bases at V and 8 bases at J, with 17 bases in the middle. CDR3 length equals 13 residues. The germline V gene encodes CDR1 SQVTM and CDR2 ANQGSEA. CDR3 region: CSVVGQNLPGYTF. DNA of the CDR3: TGCAGCGTTGTTGGACAGAACCTCCCGGGCTACACCTTC.

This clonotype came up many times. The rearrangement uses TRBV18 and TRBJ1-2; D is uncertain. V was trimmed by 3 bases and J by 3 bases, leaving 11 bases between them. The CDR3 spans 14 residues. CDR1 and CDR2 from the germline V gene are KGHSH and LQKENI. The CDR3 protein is CASSPTGKDYGYTF. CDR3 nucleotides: TGTGCCAGCTCACCTACGGGGAAGGACTATGGCTACACCTTC.

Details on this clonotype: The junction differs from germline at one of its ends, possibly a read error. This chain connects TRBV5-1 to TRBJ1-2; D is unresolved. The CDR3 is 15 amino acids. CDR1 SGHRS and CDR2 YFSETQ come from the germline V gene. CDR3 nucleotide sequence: TGCGCCAGCAGCTTGGATGGGTCGACTAACTATGACTACACCTTC. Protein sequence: CASSLDGSTNYDYTF.

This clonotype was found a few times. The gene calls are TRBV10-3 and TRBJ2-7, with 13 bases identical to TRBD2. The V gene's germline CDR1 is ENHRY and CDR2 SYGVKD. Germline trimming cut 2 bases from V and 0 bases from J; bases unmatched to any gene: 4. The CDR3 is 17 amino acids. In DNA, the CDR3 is TGTGCCATCAGTGAGAGGACTAGCGGGGGAAGCTCCTACGAGCAGTACTTC. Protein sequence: CAISERTSGGSSYEQYF.

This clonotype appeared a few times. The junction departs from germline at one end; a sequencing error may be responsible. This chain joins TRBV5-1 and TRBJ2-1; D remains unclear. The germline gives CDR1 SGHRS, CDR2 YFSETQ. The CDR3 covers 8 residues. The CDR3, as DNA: TGCGCCAGCAGCCCGCGGATCTTC. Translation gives CASSPRIF.

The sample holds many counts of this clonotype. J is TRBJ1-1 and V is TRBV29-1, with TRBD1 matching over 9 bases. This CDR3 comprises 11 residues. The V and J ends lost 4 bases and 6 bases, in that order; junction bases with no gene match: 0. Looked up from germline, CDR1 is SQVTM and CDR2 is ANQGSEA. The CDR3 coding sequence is TGCAGCGTTGGACAGGGGGCTGAAGCTTTCTTT. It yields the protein CSVGQGAEAFF.

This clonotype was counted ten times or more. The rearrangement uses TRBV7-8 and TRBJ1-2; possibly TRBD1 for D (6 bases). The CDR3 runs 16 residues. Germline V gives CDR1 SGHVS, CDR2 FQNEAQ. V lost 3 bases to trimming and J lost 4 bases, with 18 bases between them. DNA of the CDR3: TGTGCCAGCAGCTTGAGTCACCCGGGGGCGGGCTATGGCTACACCTTC. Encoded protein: CASSLSHPGAGYGYTF.

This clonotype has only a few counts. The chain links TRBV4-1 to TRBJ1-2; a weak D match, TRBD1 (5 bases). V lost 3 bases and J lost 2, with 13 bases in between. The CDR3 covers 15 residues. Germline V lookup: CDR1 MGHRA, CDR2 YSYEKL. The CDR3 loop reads CASSQWEGKNYGYTF. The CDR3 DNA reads TGCGCCAGCAGCCAGTGGGAGGGGAAGAACTATGGCTACACCTTC.

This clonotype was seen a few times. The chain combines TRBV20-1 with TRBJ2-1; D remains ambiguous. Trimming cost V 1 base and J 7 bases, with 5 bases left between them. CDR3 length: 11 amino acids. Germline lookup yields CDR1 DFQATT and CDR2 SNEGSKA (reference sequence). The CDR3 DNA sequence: TGCAGTGCTAGAGGGTGGAATGAGCAGTTCTTC. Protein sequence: CSARGWNEQFF.

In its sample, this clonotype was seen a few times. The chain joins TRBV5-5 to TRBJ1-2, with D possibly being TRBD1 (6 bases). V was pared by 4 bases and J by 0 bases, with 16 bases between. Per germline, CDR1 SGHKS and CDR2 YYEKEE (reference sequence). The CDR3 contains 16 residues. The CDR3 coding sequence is TGTGCCAGCAGCCCCGTAGGGACAACTCCTAACTATGGCTACACCTTC. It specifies CASSPVGTTPNYGYTF.

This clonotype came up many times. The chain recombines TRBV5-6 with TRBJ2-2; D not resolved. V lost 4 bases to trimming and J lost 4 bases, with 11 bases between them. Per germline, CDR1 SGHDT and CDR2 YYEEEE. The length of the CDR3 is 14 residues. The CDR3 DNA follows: TGTGCCAGCAGCCGCGGTTCGGTCACCGGGGAGCTGTTTTTT. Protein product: CASSRGSVTGELFF.

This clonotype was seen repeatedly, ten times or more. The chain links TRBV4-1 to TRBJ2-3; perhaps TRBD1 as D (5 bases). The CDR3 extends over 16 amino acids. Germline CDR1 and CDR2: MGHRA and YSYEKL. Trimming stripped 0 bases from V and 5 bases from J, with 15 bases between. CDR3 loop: CASSQEGAGWRDTQYF. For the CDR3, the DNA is TGCGCCAGCAGCCAAGAAGGGGCAGGGTGGAGAGATACGCAGTATTTT.

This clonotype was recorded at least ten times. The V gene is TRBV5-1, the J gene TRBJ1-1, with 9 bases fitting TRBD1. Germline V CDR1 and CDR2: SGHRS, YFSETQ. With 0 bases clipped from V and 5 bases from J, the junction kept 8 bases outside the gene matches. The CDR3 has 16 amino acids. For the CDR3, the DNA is TGCGCCAGCAGCTTGGCCACGGGGACAGGGTCGACTGAAGCTTTCTTT. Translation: CASSLATGTGSTEAFF.

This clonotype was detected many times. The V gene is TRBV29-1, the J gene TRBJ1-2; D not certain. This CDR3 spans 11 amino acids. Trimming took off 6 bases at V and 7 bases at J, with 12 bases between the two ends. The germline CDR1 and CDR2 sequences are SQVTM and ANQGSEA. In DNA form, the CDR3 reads TGCAGCGTCCCGACCTCCGGTGGCTACACCTTC. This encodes CSVPTSGGYTF.

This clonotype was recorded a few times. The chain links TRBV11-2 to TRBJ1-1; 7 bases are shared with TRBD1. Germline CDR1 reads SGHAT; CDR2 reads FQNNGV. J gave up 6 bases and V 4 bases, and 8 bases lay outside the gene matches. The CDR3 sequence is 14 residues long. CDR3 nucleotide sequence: TGTGCCAGCAGCTCCCTGACAGGGATGGCTGAAGCTTTCTTT. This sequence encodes CASSSLTGMAEAFF.

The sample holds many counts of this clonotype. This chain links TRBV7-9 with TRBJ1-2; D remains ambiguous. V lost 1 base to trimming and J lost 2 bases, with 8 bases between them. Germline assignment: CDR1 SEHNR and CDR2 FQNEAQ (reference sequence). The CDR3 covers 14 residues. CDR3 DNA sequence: TGTGCCAGCAGCTTAGGGAGAGGGAACTATGGCTACACCTTC. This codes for CASSLGRGNYGYTF.

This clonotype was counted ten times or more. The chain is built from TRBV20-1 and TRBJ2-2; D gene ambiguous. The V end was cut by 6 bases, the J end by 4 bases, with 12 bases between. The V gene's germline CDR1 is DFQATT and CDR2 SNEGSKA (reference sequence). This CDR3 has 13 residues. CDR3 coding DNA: TGCAGTGCCCCCCGCCCAAGCACCGGGGAGCTGTTTTTT. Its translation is CSAPRPSTGELFF.

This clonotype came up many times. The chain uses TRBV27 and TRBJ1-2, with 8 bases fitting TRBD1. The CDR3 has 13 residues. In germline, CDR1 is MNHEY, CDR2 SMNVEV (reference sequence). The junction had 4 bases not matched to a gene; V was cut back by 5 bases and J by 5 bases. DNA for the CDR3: TGTGCCAGCAGTGCTCGACAGGGGTATGGCTACACCTTC. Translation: CASSARQGYGYTF.

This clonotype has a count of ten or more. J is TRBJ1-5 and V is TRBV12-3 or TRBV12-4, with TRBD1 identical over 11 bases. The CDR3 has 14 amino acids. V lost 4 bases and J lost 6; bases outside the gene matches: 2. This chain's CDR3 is CASSYGQGAQPQHF. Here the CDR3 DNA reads TGTGCCAGCAGTTACGGACAGGGGGCTCAGCCCCAGCATTTT.

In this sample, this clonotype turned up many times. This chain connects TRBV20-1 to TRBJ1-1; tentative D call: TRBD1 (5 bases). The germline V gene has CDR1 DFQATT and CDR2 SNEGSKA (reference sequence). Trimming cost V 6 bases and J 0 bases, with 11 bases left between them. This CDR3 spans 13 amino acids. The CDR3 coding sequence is TGCAGTGCGGGAGGACACTTGAACACTGAAGCTTTCTTT. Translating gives CSAGGHLNTEAFF.

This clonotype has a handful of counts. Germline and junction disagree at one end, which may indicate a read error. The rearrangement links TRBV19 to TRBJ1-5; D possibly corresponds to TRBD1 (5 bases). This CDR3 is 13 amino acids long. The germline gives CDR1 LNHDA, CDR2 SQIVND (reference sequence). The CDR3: CASSSRVNQPQNF. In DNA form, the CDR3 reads TGTGCCAGTAGTAGCAGGGTTAATCAGCCCCAGAATTTT.

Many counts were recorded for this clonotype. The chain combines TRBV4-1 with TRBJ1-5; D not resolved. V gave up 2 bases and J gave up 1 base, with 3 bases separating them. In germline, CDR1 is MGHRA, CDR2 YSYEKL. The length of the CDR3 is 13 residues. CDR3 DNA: TGCGCCAGCAGCCAAATGAGCAATCAGCCCCAGCATTTT. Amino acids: CASSQMSNQPQHF.

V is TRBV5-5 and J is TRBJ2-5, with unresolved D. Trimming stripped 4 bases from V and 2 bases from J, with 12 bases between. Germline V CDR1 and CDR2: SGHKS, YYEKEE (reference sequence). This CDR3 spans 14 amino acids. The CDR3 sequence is CASSIPGTQETQYF. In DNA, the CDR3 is TGTGCCAGCAGCATCCCCGGAACACAAGAGACCCAGTACTTC. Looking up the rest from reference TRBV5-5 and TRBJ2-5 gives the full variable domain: DAGVTQSPTHLIKTRGQQVTLRCSPISGHKSVSWYQQVLGQGPQFIFQYYEKEERGRGNFPDRFSARQFPNYSSELNVNALLLGDSALYLCASSIPGTQETQYFGPGTRLLVL.

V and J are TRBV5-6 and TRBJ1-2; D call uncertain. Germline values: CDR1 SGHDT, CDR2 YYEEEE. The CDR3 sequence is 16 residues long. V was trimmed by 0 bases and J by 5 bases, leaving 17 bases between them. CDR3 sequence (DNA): TGTGCCAGCAGCTTGGGACGTTTGACAACCGATTATGGCTACACCTTC. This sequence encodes CASSLGRLTTDYGYTF. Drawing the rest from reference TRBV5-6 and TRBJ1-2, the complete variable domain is DAGVTQSPTHLIKTRGQQVTLRCSPKSGHDTVSWYQQALGQGPQFIFQYYEEEERQRGNFPDRFSGHQFPNYSSELNVNALLLGDSALYLCASSLGRLTTDYGYTFGSGTRLTVV.

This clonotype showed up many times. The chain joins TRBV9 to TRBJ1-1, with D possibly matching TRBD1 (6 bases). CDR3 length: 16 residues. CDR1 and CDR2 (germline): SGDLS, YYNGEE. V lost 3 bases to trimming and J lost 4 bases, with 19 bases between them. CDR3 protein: CASSARGGLVGTEAFF. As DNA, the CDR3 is TGTGCCAGCAGCGCCAGGGGTGGATTAGTGGGCACTGAAGCTTTCTTT.

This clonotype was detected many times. DNA of the CDR3: TGTGCCAGCAGCTTAGGACTTAACAATGAGCAGTTCTTC. Translation: CASSLGLNNEQFF. The chain joins TRBV11-2 to TRBJ2-1; no clear D. This CDR3 has 13 residues. The ends were cut back, 1 base at V and 5 bases at J, with 6 bases in the middle. Germline V lookup: CDR1 SGHAT, CDR2 FQNNGV.

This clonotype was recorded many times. CDR3 nucleotide sequence: TGCAGTGCTAGAGATGGGGGTTACAATGAGCAGTTCTTC. Amino acid sequence: CSARDGGYNEQFF. The V call is TRBV20-1, the J call TRBJ2-1; D could derive from TRBD1 or TRBD2 (5 bases each). V dropped 0 bases and J dropped 4 bases, with 7 bases sitting between them. Germline V gives CDR1 DFQATT, CDR2 SNEGSKA (reference sequence). This CDR3 spans 13 amino acids.

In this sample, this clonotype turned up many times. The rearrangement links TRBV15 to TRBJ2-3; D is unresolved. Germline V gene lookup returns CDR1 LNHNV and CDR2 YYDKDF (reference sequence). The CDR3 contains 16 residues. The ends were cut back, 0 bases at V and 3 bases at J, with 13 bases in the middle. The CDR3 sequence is CATSREVSMGTDTQYF. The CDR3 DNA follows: TGTGCCACCAGCAGAGAGGTGTCGATGGGAACAGATACGCAGTATTTT.

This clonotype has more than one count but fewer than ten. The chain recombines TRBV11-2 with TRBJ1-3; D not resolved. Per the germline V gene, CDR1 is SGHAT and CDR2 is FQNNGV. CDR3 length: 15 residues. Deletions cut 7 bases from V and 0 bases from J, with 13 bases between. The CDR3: CASTEHPSSGNTIYF. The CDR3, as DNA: TGTGCCAGCACCGAGCATCCGAGCTCTGGAAACACCATATATTTT.

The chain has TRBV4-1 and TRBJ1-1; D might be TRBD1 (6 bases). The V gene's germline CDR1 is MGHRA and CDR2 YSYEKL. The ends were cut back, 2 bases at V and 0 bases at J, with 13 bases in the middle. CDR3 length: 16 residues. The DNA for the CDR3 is TGCGCCAGCAGCCAATCGGGAGGGGGACTGAACACTGAAGCTTTCTTT. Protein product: CASSQSGGGLNTEAFF.